This T cell receptor beta chain was identified in a study of neoadjuvant anti-PD-1 for oral cavity cancer. Here immunoSEQ multiplex PCR was the method, and the copy in TCRdb shows in-frame clones only, minus some. The data hold almost 6,000 clones, with about 60% observed a single time. CDR3 length equals 14 residues. Losses at the gene ends were 7 bases for V and 3 bases for J; bases not matched to a gene: 7. Germline V CDR1 and CDR2: MNHNS, SASEGT. Time point in this sample: after neoadjuvant nivolumab, at surgical resection. Patients had newly diagnosed, untreated stage II-IVA oral cavity squamous cell carcinoma.

The source is a person aged 35-79 years with oral cavity squamous cell carcinoma. The specimen was tumor tissue, collected after nivolumab (anti-PD-1) treatment. This chain connects TRBV6-1 to TRBJ2-5, with 8 positions matching TRBD1. In nucleotides, the CDR3 is TGTGCCAGCAACGACAGGGGATCAAAAGAGACCCAGTACTTC. The encoded protein is CASNDRGSKETQYF.